Each of the 15 T cell receptor beta chains below was sequenced from the same sample in a study of vaccination effects on CD4 cells after COVID-19. Their antigen targets remain unknown. Antigen-specific CD4+ T cell clonotypes were called by their expansion after viral peptide-pool culture in ViraFEST. Following 10 days of culture, CD4+ T cells were isolated. Measured with immunoSEQ multiplex PCR; TCRdb has only the in-frame clones, and not every one. The table includes 45,000 to 65,000 clones, roughly 80% detected once. Sample: CD4+ T cells from PBMCs cultured with HCoV-229E spike peptides, taken before COVID-19 vaccination. These TCRs come from a human donor who received a COVID-19 vaccine.

This sequence joins TRBV11-3 and TRBJ2-2; D might be TRBD1 (6 bases). This CDR3 region has 17 residues. V was shortened by 0 bases and J by 6 bases, with 17 bases between the two germline ends. Per the germline V gene, CDR1 is SGHNT and CDR2 is YENEEA. The CDR3 DNA sequence: TGTGCCAGCAGCTTAGATCCCTTCAGGGGTTTAGCCGGGGAGCTGTTTTTT. Amino acid sequence: CASSLDPFRGLAGELFF.

This chain joins TRBV19 and TRBJ1-2; D call uncertain. Germline CDR1 LNHDA, CDR2 SQIVND (reference sequence). This CDR3 is 15 amino acids long. Deletions cut 4 bases from V and 0 bases from J, with 12 bases between. The CDR3 is CASSNSGFANYGYTF. The DNA of the CDR3 is TGTGCCAGTAGTAATTCCGGATTCGCTAACTATGGCTACACCTTC.

CDR3 nucleotides: TGTGCCAGCACCCATAGGGAGGGCACTGAAGCTTTCTTT. This encodes CASTHREGTEAFF. The chain combines TRBV5-6 with TRBJ1-1; D gene ambiguous. V lost 6 bases and J lost 4, with 13 bases in between. The CDR3 sequence is 13 residues long. CDR1 SGHDT and CDR2 YYEEEE come from the germline V gene.

V is TRBV6-6 and J is TRBJ1-2; TRBD1 agrees at 8 bases. This CDR3 comprises 16 residues. V gave up 6 bases and J gave up 1 base; unmatched junction bases: 10. Per germline, CDR1 MNHNY and CDR2 SVGAGI (reference sequence). The CDR3 DNA is TGTGCCAGCAGATCCGCGGGACAGGCGATTAACTATGGCTACACCTTC. Its protein product is CASRSAGQAINYGYTF.

The genes are TRBV19 and TRBJ2-4; D remains ambiguous. The CDR3 has 14 amino acids. Germline V CDR1 and CDR2: LNHDA, SQIVND (reference sequence). Trimming pared 8 bases from V and 0 bases from J, leaving 11 bases between. For the CDR3, the DNA is TGTGCCAGTCGTAACAGTGAAGCCAAAAACATTCAGTACTTC. Protein sequence: CASRNSEAKNIQYF.

The chain joins TRBV7-9 to TRBJ2-3; TRBD1 agrees at 10 bases. The CDR3 has 15 residues. After removal of 5 bases from V and 2 bases from J, the junction contained 4 bases not matched to a gene. Germline-derived CDR1 and CDR2 are SEHNR and FQNEAQ (reference sequence). In nucleotides, the CDR3 is TGTGCCAGCAGCACCGGGACAGGGGCCACAGATACGCAGTATTTT. Translation gives CASSTGTGATDTQYF.

This chain joins TRBV5-1 and TRBJ1-3; D remains ambiguous. Trimming stripped 0 bases from V and 7 bases from J, with 8 bases between. Germline CDR1 is SGHRS and CDR2 is YFSETQ. The CDR3 covers 13 residues. CDR3 sequence: CASSLELQNTIYF. Here the CDR3 DNA reads TGCGCCAGCAGCTTGGAGCTCCAGAACACCATATATTTT.

This clone turned up a few times. The J gene is TRBJ1-2, the V gene TRBV6-1, with D possibly TRBD1 on 6 matching bases. This CDR3 has 13 amino acids. Germline values: CDR1 MNHNS, CDR2 SASEGT. Trimming took off 2 bases at V and 4 bases at J, with 8 bases between the two ends. CDR3 nucleotide sequence: TGTGCCAGCAGTGAAAGGACAGCCTATGGCTACACCTTC. Protein product: CASSERTAYGYTF.

CDR3 amino acids: CASTQGLSDTEAFF. CDR3 sequence (DNA): TGTGCCAGCACCCAGGGGTTAAGCGACACTGAAGCTTTCTTT. This chain links TRBV3-1 (or the pseudogene TRBV3-2) with TRBJ1-1, with a weak D call TRBD1 (6 bases). V was trimmed by 7 bases and J by 3 bases, leaving 15 bases between them. The CDR3 has 14 residues. Germline-derived CDR1 and CDR2 are LGHDT and YNNKEL (reference sequence).

The V gene is TRBV28, the J gene TRBJ1-4, with no clear D. V lost 6 bases and J lost 8, with 7 bases in between. In germline, CDR1 is MDHEN, CDR2 SYDVKM. The CDR3 has 11 residues. The DNA for the CDR3 is TGTGCCAGCAGGGAGCGAGAAAAACTGTTTTTT. Translating it yields CASREREKLFF.

The chain employs TRBV30 and TRBJ1-1; D gene uncertain. V was pared by 5 bases and J by 5 bases, with 15 bases between. Germline CDR1 and CDR2: GTSNPN and SVGIG (reference sequence). This CDR3 region has 13 residues. CDR3 nucleotide sequence: TGTGCCTGGGAGAGGACCTCCCAAACTGAAGCTTTCTTT. This encodes CAWERTSQTEAFF. The full variable domain, its missing parts supplied by reference TRBV30 and TRBJ1-1, is SQTIHQWPATLVQPVGSPLSLECTVEGTSNPNLYWYRQAAGRGLQLLFYSVGIGQISSEVPQNLSASRPQDRQFILSSKKLLLSDSGFYLCAWERTSQTEAFFGQGTRLTVV.

The chain joins TRBV7-2 to TRBJ1-4; unclear D gene. The germline gives CDR1 SGHTA, CDR2 FQGNSA. Trimming stripped 2 bases from V and 1 base from J, with 14 bases between. The CDR3 loop spans 17 amino acids. The CDR3 here is CASSLIPLGQTNEKLFF. CDR3 bases: TGTGCCAGCAGCTTAATACCCCTGGGCCAAACTAATGAAAAACTGTTTTTT.

The V and J genes are TRBV10-2 and TRBJ1-3; D uncertain. Looked up from germline, CDR1 is WSHSY and CDR2 is SAAADI. CDR3 length equals 14 residues. Trimming removed 6 bases at V and 0 bases at J, with 9 bases between. In DNA, the CDR3 is TGCGCCAGCAGGGTGGCAGACTCTGGAAACACCATATATTTT. It specifies CASRVADSGNTIYF.

The chain links TRBV14 to TRBJ2-3; D not certain. Trimming took off 2 bases at V and 2 bases at J, with 17 bases between the two ends. Germline-derived CDR1 and CDR2 are SGHDN and FVKESK. The CDR3 has 17 residues. CDR3 region: CASSQPGWARNTDTQYF. In nucleotides, the CDR3 is TGTGCCAGCAGCCAACCCGGGTGGGCGCGGAACACAGATACGCAGTATTTT. The variable domain in full, with the rest retrieved from reference TRBV14 and TRBJ2-3, is EAGVTQFPSHSVIEKGQTVTLRCDPISGHDNLYWYRRVMGKEIKFLLHFVKESKQDESGMPNNRFLAERTGGTYSTLKVQPAELEDSGVYFCASSQPGWARNTDTQYFGPGTRLTVL.

This clone was counted a few times. The V gene is TRBV19, the J gene TRBJ1-2; 10 bases are shared with TRBD1. The CDR3 loop spans 17 amino acids. Germline-derived CDR1 and CDR2 are LNHDA and SQIVND (reference sequence). J gave up 4 bases and V 7 bases, and 15 bases lay outside the gene matches. Written as DNA, the CDR3 is TGTGCCAGTACCATCGAGACAGGGGGCCGAGGAACCTATGGCTACACCTTC. Protein sequence: CASTIETGGRGTYGYTF.